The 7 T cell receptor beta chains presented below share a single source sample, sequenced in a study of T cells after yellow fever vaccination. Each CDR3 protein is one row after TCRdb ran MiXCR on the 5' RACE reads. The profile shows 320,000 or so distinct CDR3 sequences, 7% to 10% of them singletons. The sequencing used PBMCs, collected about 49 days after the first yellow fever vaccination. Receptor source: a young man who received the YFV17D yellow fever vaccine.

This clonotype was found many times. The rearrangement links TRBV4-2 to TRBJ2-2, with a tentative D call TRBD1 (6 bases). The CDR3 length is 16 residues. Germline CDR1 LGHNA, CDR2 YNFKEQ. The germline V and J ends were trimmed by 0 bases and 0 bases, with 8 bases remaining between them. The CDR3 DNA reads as TGTGCCAGCAGCCAAGAGGGGACAACGAACACCGGGGAGCTGTTTTTT. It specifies CASSQEGTTNTGELFF.

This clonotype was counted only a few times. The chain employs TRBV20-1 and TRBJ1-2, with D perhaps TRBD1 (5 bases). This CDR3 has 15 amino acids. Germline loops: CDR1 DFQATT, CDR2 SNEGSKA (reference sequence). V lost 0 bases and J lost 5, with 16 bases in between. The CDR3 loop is CSARDLHTDRYGYTF. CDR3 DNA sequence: TGCAGTGCTAGAGATCTACATACCGACAGATATGGCTACACCTTC.

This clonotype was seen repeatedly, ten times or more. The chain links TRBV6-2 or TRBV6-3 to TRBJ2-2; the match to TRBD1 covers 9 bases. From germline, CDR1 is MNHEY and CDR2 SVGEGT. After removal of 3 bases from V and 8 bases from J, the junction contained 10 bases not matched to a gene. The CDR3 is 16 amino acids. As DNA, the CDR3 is TGTGCCAGCAGTTATGGGACAGGGCGAGCGACAGGGGAGCTGTTTTTT. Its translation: CASSYGTGRATGELFF.

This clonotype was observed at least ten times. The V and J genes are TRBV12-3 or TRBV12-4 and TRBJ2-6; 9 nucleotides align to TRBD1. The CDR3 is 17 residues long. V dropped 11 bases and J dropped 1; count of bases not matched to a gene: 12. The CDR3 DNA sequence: TGTGCCTCACACGCGGGACAGGGTTTTTCTGGGGCCAACGTCCTGACTTTC. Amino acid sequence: CASHAGQGFSGANVLTF.

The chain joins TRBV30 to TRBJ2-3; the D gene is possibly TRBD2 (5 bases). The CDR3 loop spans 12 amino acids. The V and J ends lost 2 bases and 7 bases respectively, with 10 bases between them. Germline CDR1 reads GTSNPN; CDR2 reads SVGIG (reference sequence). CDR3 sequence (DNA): TGTGCCTGGAGTCGGCAGGACTATACGCAGTATTTT. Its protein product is CAWSRQDYTQYF. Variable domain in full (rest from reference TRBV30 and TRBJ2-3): SQTIHQWPATLVQPVGSPLSLECTVEGTSNPNLYWYRQAAGRGLQLLFYSVGIGQISSEVPQNLSASRPQDRQFILSSKKLLLSDSGFYLCAWSRQDYTQYFGPGTRLTVL.

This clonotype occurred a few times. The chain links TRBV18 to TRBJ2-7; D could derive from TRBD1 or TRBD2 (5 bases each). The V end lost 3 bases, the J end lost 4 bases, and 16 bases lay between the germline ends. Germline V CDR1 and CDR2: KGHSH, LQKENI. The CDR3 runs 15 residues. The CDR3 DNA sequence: TGTGCCAGCTCACCCAGGGCAGGGAGCTCGTACGAGCAGTACGTC. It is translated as CASSPRAGSSYEQYV.

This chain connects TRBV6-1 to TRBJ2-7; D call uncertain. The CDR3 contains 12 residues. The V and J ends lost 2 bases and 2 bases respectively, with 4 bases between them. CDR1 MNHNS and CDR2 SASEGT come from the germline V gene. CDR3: CASSERPYEQYF. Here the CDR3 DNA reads TGTGCCAGCAGTGAAAGGCCCTACGAGCAGTACTTC.